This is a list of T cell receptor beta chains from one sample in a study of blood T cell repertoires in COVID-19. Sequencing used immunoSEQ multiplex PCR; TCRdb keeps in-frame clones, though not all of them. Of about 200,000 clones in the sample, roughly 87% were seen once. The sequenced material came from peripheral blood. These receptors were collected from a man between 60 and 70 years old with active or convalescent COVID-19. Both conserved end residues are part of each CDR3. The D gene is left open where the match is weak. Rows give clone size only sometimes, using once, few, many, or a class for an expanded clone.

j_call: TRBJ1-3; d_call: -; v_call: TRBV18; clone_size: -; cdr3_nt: TGTGCCAGCTCGCCAAACAGCTCTGGAAACACCATATATTTT; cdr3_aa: CASSPNSSGNTIYF
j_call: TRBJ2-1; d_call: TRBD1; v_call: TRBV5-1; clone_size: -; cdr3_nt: TGCGCCAGCAGTTTCGGACAGGGGTTCAATGAGCAGTTCTTC; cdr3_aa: CASSFGQGFNEQFF
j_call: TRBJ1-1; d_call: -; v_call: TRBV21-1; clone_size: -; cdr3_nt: TGTGCCAGCAGCAAAGTGATCGAGAGTATGAACACTGAAGCTTTCTTT; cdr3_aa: CASSKVIESMNTEAFF
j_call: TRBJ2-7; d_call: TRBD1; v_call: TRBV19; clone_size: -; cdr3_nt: TGTGCCAGTAGTATAGACAGGGGGCAAGAGCAGTACTTC; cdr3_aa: CASSIDRGQEQYF
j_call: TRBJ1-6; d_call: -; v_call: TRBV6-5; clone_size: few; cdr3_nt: TGTGCCAGCAGTTACTCGAGTCCCGGGTCACCCCTCCACTTT; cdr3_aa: CASSYSSPGSPLHF
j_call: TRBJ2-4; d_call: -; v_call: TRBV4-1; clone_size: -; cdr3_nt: TGCGCCAGCAGCCCCCCAGGAACCACCAAAAACATTCAGTACTTC; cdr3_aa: CASSPPGTTKNIQYF
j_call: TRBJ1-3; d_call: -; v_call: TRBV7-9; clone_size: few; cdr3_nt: TGTGCCAGCAGTCTAGCGGGTTCGGGAAACACCATATATTTT; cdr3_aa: CASSLAGSGNTIYF
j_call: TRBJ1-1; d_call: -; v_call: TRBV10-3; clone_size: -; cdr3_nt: TGTGCCATCAGTGACAGGGGCCAGGGCACTGAAGCTTTCTTT; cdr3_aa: CAISDRGQGTEAFF
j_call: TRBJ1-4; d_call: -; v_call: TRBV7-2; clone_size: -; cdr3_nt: TGTGCCAGCAGCTTAGGCTTCGGTGGTGAAGAAAAACTGTTTTTT; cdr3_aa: CASSLGFGGEEKLFF
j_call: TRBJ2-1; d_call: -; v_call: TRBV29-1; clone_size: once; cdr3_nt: TGCAGCGTATGGGACACCTACAATGAGCAGTTCTTC; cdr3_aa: CSVWDTYNEQFF
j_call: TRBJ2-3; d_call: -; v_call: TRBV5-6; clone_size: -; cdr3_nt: TGTGCCAGCAGCTTGTACAGACAGACTACAGATACGCAGTATTTT; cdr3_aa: CASSLYRQTTDTQYF
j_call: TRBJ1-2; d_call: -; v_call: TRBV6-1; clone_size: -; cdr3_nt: TGTGCCAGCAGTGAAGCGCTGACAGCCGGAGCCGACTATGGCTACACCTTC; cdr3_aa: CASSEALTAGADYGYTF
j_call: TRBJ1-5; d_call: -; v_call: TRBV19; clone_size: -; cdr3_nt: TGTGCCAGTAGTCAGGGGAATCAGCCCCAGCATTTT; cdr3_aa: CASSQGNQPQHF
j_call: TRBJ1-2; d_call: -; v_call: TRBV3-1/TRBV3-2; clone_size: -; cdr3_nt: TGTGCCAGCAGCCAAGATTGGACTCATGGCTACACCTTC; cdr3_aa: CASSQDWTHGYTF
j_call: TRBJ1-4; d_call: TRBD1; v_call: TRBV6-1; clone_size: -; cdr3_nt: TGTGCCAGCAGTGAAAGACAGGGGGCGTGGGAAAAACTGTTTTTT; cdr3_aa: CASSERQGAWEKLFF
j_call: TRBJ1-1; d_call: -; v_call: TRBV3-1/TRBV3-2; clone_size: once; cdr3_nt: TGTGCCAGCAGACACTTTCTAGGGGTCCTTTCTATGAACACTGAAGCTTTCTTT; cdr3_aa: CASRHFLGVLSMNTEAFF
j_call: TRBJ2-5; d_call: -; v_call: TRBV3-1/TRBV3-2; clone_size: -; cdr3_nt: TGTGCCAGCAGACAGGGTGGACAAGAGACCCAGTACTTC; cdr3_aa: CASRQGGQETQYF
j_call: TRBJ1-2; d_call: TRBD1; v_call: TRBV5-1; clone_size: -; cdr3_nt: TGCGCCAGCAGCTTACCGGGACAGGGTCTAGATGGCTACACCTTC; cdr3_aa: CASSLPGQGLDGYTF
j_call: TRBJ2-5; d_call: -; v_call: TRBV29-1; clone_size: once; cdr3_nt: TGCAGCGTTGAAGGGGGCAGGGTTGGAGAGACCCAGTACTTC; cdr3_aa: CSVEGGRVGETQYF
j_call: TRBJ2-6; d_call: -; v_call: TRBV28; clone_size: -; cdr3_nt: TGTGCCAGCAGTCCCCAATCGGGGAGGGTCCTGACTTTC; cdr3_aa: CASSPQSGRVLTF
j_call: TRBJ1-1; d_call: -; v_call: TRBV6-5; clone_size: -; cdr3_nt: TGTGCCAGCACCCTAGGACAGATAAACACTGAAGCTTTCTTT; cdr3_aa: CASTLGQINTEAFF
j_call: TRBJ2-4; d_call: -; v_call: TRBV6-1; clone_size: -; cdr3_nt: TGTGCCAGCAGTGAATCCAGCGTAACCAAAAACATTCAGTACTTC; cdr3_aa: CASSESSVTKNIQYF
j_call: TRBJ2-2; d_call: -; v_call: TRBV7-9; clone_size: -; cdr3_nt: TGTGCCAGCGGGGCGGAGCTGTTTTTT; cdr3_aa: CASGAELFF
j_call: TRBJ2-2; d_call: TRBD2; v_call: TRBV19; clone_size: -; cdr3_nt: TGTGCCAGTAGTATAGGAATCCTAGCGGGGGGCCGGAACACCGGGGAGCTGTTTTTT; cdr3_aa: CASSIGILAGGRNTGELFF
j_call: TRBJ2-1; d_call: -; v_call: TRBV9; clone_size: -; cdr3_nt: TGTGCCAGCAGCTTCGGACAGACCGCTTTCTACAATGAGCAGTTCTTC; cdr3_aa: CASSFGQTAFYNEQFF
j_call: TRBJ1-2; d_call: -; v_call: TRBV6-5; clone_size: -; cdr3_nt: TGTGCCAGCAGGACGCCACAGGGTTTCGGCTACACCTTC; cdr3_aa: CASRTPQGFGYTF
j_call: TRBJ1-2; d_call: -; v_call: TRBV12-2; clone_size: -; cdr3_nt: TGTGCAAGTCGCTTAGATGAGGCAGGGGTATCTGATGGCTACACCTTC; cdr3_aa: CASRLDEAGVSDGYTF
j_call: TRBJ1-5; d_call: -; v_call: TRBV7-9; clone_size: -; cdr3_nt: TGTGCCAGCAGCTTAGCGCTCTCCGGGGGTTTCAATCAGCCCCAGCATTTT; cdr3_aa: CASSLALSGGFNQPQHF